This T cell receptor (beta chain) was sequenced for a study of graft-versus-host responses after intestinal transplantation (dated by TCRdb to about 2021). Background for the entire study: Recipients received multivisceral, liver-intestinal, or isolated intestinal transplants. The cohort enrolled about two dozen intestinal transplant recipients, one of whom was a retransplant, and a few patients without pretransplant specimens were excluded. After intestinal transplantation, graft-versus-host and host-versus-graft alloreactive T cell clones were followed in the graft, circulation and bone marrow using bulk TCR-beta CDR3 sequencing. Rather than going through the commercial service, samples from a few later patients were sequenced in-house on an Illumina MiSeq and processed with MiXCR. All recipients received anti-thymocyte globulin induction followed by maintenance tacrolimus and steroids for around 3 years. Alloreactive clones were identified by sequencing pre-transplant mixed lymphocyte reaction products and comparing these products with unstimulated pre-transplant donor and recipient T cells. A peak of at least 4% donor T cells among recipient peripheral blood mononuclear cells was the definition used for donor T cell macrochimerism. The full study reports these points: Patients with donor T cell macrochimerism had high GvH to HvG T cell clonal ratios in their allografts. The conclusions were limited by the relatively low number and heterogeneity of the intestinal transplant patients. Early after transplant, peak levels of circulating GvH clones were found to be associated with declines in HvG clones. GvH clones were detected in recipient bone marrow, and some of these GvH clones were observed earlier in ileal mucosa or blood, consistent with an intestinal mucosal origin.

This specimen's time point label, per the study, means: cells obtained before transplantation from donor or recipient. CD3+CD4+ and CD3+CD8+ populations were FACS-sorted from unstimulated pre-transplant donor and recipient cells taken from spleen or lymph nodes. This clone turned up a few times. Its antigen specificity is not known. No base qualities exist here, and no much larger clone lies one base off it. The library was prepared using the immunoSEQ multiplex PCR assay. For most patients, genomic DNA was isolated with the Qiagen DNeasy Blood and Tissue Kit and sent frozen to Adaptive Biotechnologies for TCR sequencing. For most patients, genomic DNA was subjected to high-throughput TCR-beta CDR3 sequencing by Adaptive Biotechnologies. In the paper's pipeline: TCR sequencing data for over 15 patients were retrieved from Adaptive's ImmunoSEQ software; a few other patients were processed with MiXCR and VDJtools. To correct CD4 versus CD8 sorting errors, sequences present in both subsets at a frequency ratio below 5:1 were removed. CDR3 nucleotide sequences shared by donor and recipient were removed because the origin of these sequences could not be assigned. To count as alloreactive, a clone needed at least 2-fold expansion over unstimulated cells and a minimum CFSE-low frequency of 0.002% (template counts) or 0.001% (read counts). Clones were considered mappable if detected in sequenced pre-transplant spleen, lymph node, or MLR CFSE-low populations of the donor or recipient. The cumulative frequency of alloreactive clones was calculated as a percentage of all sequences, weighted by copy number. TCRdb took over this immuneACCESS table, retaining in-frame rearrangements with V and J assigned. Such tables are incomplete; in checked studies, under half of the missing clones stem from an unresolved V gene, and the remainder is unexplained. The V and J calls and clone size come from that table; D and trimming were worked out from the DNA. In all, the sample holds under 150,000 clones, and about nine tenths of those were seen once. More than 0.15% of the sample is held by the ten biggest clonotypes.

From the germline V gene (reference sequence), CDR1 is MNHNY and CDR2 is SVGAGI. There are 15 amino acids in the CDR3, from cysteine to phenylalanine inclusive. The entry retains the CDR3 DNA only, 45 bases that are in frame from base 1. V is pruned by 2 bases and J by 4 bases, leaving 3 bases of the junction without a gene match. Sequencing used unstimulated CD4+ T cells sorted from spleen or lymph node cells, obtained before intestinal transplant. The source is a human donor who received an intestinal transplant. The receptor chain draws on TRBV6-6 and TRBJ1-2, with 11 bases aligning to TRBD1. The nucleotide sequence reads as follows: TGTGCCAGCAGTTACCCCGGACAGGGGGCCTATGGCTACACCTTC. Its coded protein is CASSYPGQGAYGYTF.